The present T cell receptor (beta chain) was sequenced within a study of molecular identifiers for immune sequencing clone quantification. Overall study context: Four of five RNA aliquots from roughly 21,000 or 96,000 naive CD8 T cells were sequenced. Whole-study findings and limits: Barcode collisions between identical TCR molecules could shrink estimates of highly expanded clone sizes. A single cell's spiked Jurkat TCR RNA was reportedly detectable among under 1.1 million naive cells.

One entry per CDR3 protein, called by TCRdb with MiXCR from the PCR reads. Seen here are over 600,000 distinct CDR3 sequences, just under 20% observed once, and the top ten hold roughly 0.83%. V lost 9 bases and J lost 0, with 9 bases in between. Germline-derived CDR1 and CDR2 are LNHNV and YYDKDF (reference sequence). CDR3 size: 14 residues. As concerns this clonotype: Its antigen is unidentified. This sequence may be a read error, since a much larger clone differs from it by one base.

The sequenced sample was naive CD8+ T cells from blood, with Jurkat cell RNA spiked in. Subset defined: FACS-sorted CD8+CD4-CCR7+CD45RA+ naive T cells. This clonotype originated in a human donor in good health. Some libraries in this study had Jurkat cell RNA spiked in. The chain links TRBV15 to TRBJ2-6; D is ambiguous. The DNA of the CDR3 is TGTGCCACGGCCGACAACTCTGGGGCCAACGTCCTGACTTTC. Its translation is CATADNSGANVLTF.